This TCR beta chain was found in a study of blood T cell repertoires in COVID-19 (dated by TCRdb to the early 2020s). In the study overall: Collaborator samples came from the United States, Italy and Spain and covered acute and convalescent phases of COVID-19. The material from the prospective study consisted of cDNA or gDNA derived from T cells, B-cell-depleted T cells, or PBMCs. Subjects who had been exposed to COVID-19, were actively infected with it, or had recovered from it provided the deeply sampled blood TCRbeta repertoires that made up the dataset. The repertoires were released in a freely available public database intended as a resource for research on the immune response to SARS-CoV-2. The samples were drawn from two sources: the first 160 participants of the ongoing ImmuneRACE study, and approximately 1,300 subjects contributed by 6 global collaborators. Nearly every sample came with metadata listing a de-identified subject ID, COVID-19 status, age in years and sex. HLA class I and class II types, where available, came from metadata supplied by the sample provider rather than from assay-based typing.

On this clone: Its antigen is not yet known. No much larger clone exists at a distance of one base, and base qualities are not known.

The collaborating institutions used their own protocols to collect whole blood in K2EDTA tubes. For TCRbeta analysis, collaborators shipped samples as frozen whole blood, isolated PBMCs, or DNA extracted from either of those sample types. TCRbeta CDR3 regions were amplified from genomic DNA by means of the immunoSEQ Assay, a bias-controlled multiplex PCR. The original pipeline was this. The number of nucleated cells in each sample was estimated from the amplification of reference gene primers within the assay. To quantify the absolute abundance of each unique TCRbeta CDR3 rearrangement, sequence reads were collapsed and filtered. For each sample, productive Simpson clonality was calculated as the square root of Simpson's diversity index over productive rearrangements. Sourced from immuneACCESS, this table was stored by TCRdb with only in-frame sequences that have V and J called. A share of the clones is absent; for the studies checked, an unresolved V gene accounts for under half, and the remainder has no known explanation. The DNA gave D and trimming, while V, J and clone size come from that table. In all, the sample holds about 60,000 clones, and 90% of those were seen once. About 13% of the sample is held by the ten biggest clonotypes.

Cut back by 5 bases and 0 bases, the V and J ends lie 10 bases apart. The CDR3 measures 15 amino acids from cysteine to phenylalanine. The retained sequence is limited to the CDR3, 45 bases, with the frame set at the first base. The germline V gene sets CDR1 to SGHTA and CDR2 to FQGNSA. Study-level results and caveats: Clinical and demographic metadata were provided uncurated, with the amount varying by source and participant.

The chain is made from TRBV7-2 and TRBJ2-2; matching of 7 bases hints at TRBD1 as the D gene. The receptor was isolated from a man in his fifties or sixties with active COVID-19. The sequencing sample was made of peripheral blood. The DNA sequence reads TGTGCCAGCAGCCCAGGGGGGACGAACACCGGGGAGCTGTTTTTT. This codes for CASSPGGTNTGELFF.